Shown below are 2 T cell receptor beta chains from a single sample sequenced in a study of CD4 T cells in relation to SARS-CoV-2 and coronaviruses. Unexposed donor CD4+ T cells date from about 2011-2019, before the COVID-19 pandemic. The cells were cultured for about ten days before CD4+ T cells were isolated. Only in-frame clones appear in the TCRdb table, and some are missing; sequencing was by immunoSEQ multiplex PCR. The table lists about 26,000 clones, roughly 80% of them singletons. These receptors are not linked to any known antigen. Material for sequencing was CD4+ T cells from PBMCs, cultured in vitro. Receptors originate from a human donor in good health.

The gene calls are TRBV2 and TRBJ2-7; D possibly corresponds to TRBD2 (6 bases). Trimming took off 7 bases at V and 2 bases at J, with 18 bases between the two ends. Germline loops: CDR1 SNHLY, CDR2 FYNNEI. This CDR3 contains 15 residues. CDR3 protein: CASMDWAGYPYEQYF. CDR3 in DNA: TGTGCCAGCATGGATTGGGCGGGGTACCCCTACGAGCAGTACTTC.

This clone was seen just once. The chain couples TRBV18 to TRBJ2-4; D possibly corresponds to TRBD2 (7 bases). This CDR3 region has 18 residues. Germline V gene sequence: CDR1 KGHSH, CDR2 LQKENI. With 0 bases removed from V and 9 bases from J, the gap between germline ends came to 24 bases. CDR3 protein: CASSPPGQGRGGRRIQYF. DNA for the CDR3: TGTGCCAGCTCACCACCGGGTCAGGGGAGGGGAGGTCGTCGCATTCAGTACTTC.